This T cell receptor (beta chain) emerged from a study of blood T cell repertoires in COVID-19. CDR3 size: 14 residues. Germline V lookup: CDR1 SGHRS, CDR2 YFSETQ. Unmatched junction bases numbered 1, after V lost 0 bases and J lost 2 bases. Clones were read by immunoSEQ multiplex PCR, and TCRdb kept only the in-frame ones, dropping some. The data contain about 70,000 clones, more than 80% of them singletons. Only a few counts were recorded for this clone. This clonotype originated in a man of 80 years or more with acute or convalescent COVID-19. Sequenced sample: peripheral blood. The V gene is TRBV5-1, the J gene TRBJ1-2; TRBD1 aligns across 7 bases. DNA for the CDR3: TGCGCCAGCAGCTTGGGACAGGGAAACTATGGCTACACCTTC. It specifies CASSLGQGNYGYTF.